This T cell receptor beta chain was obtained from a study of CD8 T cells in Susac syndrome. Random hexamers were used to reverse transcribe an amount of roughly 0.45 to 1 ug RNA. TCRdb ran MiXCR on the immunoSEQ multiplex PCR reads and lists one entry per CDR3 protein. Here the sample spans more than 150,000 distinct CDR3 sequences, about 95% being singletons. Trimming took 6 bases from V and 2 from J; bases not matched to a gene: 13. The CDR3 covers 15 residues. Germline V gene lookup returns CDR1 DFQATT and CDR2 SNEGSKA (reference sequence). The source material was CD8+ T cells from PBMCs. This rearrangement joins TRBV20-1 to TRBJ2-7; 7 bases line up with TRBD1. The TCR sequence derives from a human donor with Susac syndrome. CDR3 sequence reads: CSARPLGDSTYEQYF. The CDR3 DNA is TGCAGTGCGCGACCGTTAGGGGACAGTACCTACGAGCAGTACTTC.